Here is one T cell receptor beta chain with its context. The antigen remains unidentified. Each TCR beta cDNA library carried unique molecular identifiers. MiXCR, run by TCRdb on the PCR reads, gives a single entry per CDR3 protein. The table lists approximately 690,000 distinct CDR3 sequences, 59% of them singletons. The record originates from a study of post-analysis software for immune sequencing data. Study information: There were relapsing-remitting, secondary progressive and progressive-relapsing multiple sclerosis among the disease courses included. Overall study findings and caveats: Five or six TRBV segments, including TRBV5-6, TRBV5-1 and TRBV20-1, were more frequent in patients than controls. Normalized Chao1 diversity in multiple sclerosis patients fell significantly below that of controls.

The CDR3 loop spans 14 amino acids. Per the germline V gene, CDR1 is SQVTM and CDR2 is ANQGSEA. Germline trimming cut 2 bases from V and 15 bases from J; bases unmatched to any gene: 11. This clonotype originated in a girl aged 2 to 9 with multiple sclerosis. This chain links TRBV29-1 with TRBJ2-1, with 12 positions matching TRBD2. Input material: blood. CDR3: CSVESTSGRVGGFF. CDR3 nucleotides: TGCAGCGTTGAATCGACTAGCGGGAGAGTTGGAGGGTTCTTC.